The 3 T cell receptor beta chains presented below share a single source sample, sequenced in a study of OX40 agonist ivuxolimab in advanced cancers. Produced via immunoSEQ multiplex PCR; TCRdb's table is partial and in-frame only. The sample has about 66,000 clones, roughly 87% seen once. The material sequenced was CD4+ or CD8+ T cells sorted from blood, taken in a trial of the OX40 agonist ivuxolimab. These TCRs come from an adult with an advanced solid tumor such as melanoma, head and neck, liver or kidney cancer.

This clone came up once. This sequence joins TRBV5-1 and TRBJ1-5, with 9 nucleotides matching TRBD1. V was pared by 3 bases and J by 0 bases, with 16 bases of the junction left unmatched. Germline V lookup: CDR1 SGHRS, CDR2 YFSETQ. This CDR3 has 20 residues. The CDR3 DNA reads TGCGCCAGCAGCTCCCTTTCGGGACAGGGAAGGGTGCATAGCAATCAGCCCCAGCATTTT. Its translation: CASSSLSGQGRVHSNQPQHF.

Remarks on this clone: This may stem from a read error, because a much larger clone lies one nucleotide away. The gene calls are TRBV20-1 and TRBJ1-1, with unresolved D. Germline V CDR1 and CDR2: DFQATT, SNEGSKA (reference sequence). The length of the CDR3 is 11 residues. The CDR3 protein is CSAKGSTEAFF. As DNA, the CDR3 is TGCAGCGCTAAGGGTTCCACTGAAGCTTTCTTT.

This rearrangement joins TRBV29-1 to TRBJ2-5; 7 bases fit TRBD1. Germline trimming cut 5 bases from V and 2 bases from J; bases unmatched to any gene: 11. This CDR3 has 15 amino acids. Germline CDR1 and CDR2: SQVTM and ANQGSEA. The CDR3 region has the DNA TGCAGCGTTTCGCGCCAGACAGGGCCACAAGAGACCCAGTACTTC. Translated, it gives CSVSRQTGPQETQYF.